The entry below gives a single T cell receptor beta chain sequence along with its context. The target antigen is unknown. This sample is drawn from a study of cytomegalovirus exposure and HLA in healthy donors. General study points: In a later analysis, specific HLA alleles were associated with around 17,000 TCR beta sequences at a 0.05 false discovery rate. Some TCR beta chains (more than 150 of them) were listed as cytomegalovirus-associated.

Germline V CDR1 and CDR2: LNHDA, SQIVND (reference sequence). This CDR3 contains 16 residues. With 3 bases clipped from V and 2 bases from J, the junction kept 7 bases outside the gene matches. Use of 60 Vbeta and 13 Jbeta primers characterized the PCR. The data were produced by immunoSEQ multiplex PCR, yet TCRdb's version contains in-frame clones alone and is incomplete. The table has approximately 50,000 clones, over 70% seen once; the top ten hold approximately 7.6%. This TCR came from a man aged 25 to 45 in good health and CMV-seropositive. Sequenced sample: PBMCs. V and J are TRBV19 and TRBJ2-5, with 9 bases aligning to TRBD2. The CDR3 coding sequence is TGTGCCAGTAGTATGAGGATGAGCGGGGGGCAAGAGACCCAGTACTTC. This translates into CASSMRMSGGQETQYF.